Listed here is a single T cell receptor (beta chain). These data are taken from a study of OX40 agonist ivuxolimab in advanced cancers. Study in general: With ivuxolimab, an agonistic anti-OX40 (CD134) antibody, patients were treated.

Repertoires were generated with immunoSEQ multiplex PCR, while TCRdb's copy carries only in-frame clones and drops some. The table has tens of thousands of clones, 88% seen once. The ends were cut back, 6 bases at V and 5 bases at J, with 13 bases in the middle. The CDR3 consists of 13 residues. Germline V gene lookup returns CDR1 SGHAT and CDR2 FQNNGV. Patients with autoimmune history or systemic immunosuppression were excluded. Source: CD4+ or CD8+ T cells sorted from blood, taken in a trial of the OX40 agonist ivuxolimab. The sequence was obtained from an adult with an advanced solid tumor such as melanoma, head and neck, liver or kidney cancer. This rearrangement joins TRBV11-2 to TRBJ1-1, with TRBD1 as a possible D gene (6 bases). The CDR3, as DNA: TGTGCCAGCAGAATAGCAGGGGCGACTGAAGCTTTCTTT. Translating it yields CASRIAGATEAFF.